This paragraph covers one T cell receptor (beta chain) sequence. V lost 1 base and J 4 bases, leaving 14 bases between the germline ends. Looked up from germline, CDR1 is SGHNT and CDR2 is YYREEE (reference sequence). The CDR3 has 15 amino acids. The data derive from a study of blood T cell repertoires in COVID-19. At the level of the study: The study drew acute and convalescent COVID-19 samples from the United States, Italy and Spain. Sources were T cells, B-cell-depleted T cells, or PBMCs; the material itself was cDNA or gDNA.

Per the original data handling: Amplification of reference gene primers provided the estimated nucleated cell counts. The assay was immunoSEQ multiplex PCR, and TCRdb's table has in-frame clones only and misses some. V, J and clone size reflect that table, while D and trimming were determined from the DNA. Seen here are fewer than 350,000 clones, 81% observed once, and the top ten hold over 2.5%. The genes are TRBV5-4 and TRBJ1-2, with a tentative D call TRBD1 (6 bases). The receptor comes from an older woman with active or convalescent COVID-19. Sequenced sample: peripheral blood. CDR3: CASSLKTGISYGYTF. For the CDR3, the DNA is TGTGCCAGCAGCTTGAAGACAGGCATAAGCTATGGCTACACCTTC.